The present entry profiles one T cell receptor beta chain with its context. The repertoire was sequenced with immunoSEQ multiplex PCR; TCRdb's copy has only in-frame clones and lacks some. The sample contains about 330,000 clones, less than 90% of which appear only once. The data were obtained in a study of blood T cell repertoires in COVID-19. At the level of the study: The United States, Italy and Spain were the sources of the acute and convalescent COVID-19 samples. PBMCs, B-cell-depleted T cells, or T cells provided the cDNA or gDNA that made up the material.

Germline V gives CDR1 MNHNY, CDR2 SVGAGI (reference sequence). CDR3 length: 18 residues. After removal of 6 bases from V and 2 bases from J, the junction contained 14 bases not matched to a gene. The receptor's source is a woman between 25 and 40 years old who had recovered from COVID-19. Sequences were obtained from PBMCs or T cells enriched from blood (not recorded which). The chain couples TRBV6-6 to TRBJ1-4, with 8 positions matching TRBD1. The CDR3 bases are TGTGCCAGCAGACGAGCAGGGGGCGTGGGGGGGACTAATGAAAAACTGTTTTTT. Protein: CASRRAGGVGGTNEKLFF.